The TCR beta chain described here comes from a study of response to subunit inactivated influenza vaccine. Each CDR3 protein gets one entry after TCRdb re-called the RT-PCR reads with MiXCR. This table holds around 580,000 distinct CDR3 sequences, about 11% found once. The CDR3 contains 13 residues. V was clipped by 6 bases and J by 2 bases, with 10 bases between them. CDR1 ENHRY and CDR2 SYGVKD come from the germline V gene. The origin of this receptor is a man in his fifties or sixties who received an inactivated influenza vaccine. V and J are TRBV10-3 and TRBJ2-5, with D possibly matching TRBD1 (6 bases). The starting material was PBMCs from blood, obtained on the day of vaccination. This CDR3 reads CAIRRGRQETQYF. The CDR3 DNA is TGTGCCATCAGGAGGGGGAGACAAGAGACCCAGTACTTC.